One and the same sample provided the 10 T cell receptor beta chains below, sequenced in a study of cytomegalovirus exposure and HLA in healthy donors. The PCR made use of 60 Vbeta and 13 Jbeta primers. This table comes from immunoSEQ multiplex PCR, and its TCRdb copy is limited to in-frame clones, with some not included. The sample contains 150,000 to 200,000 clones, 86% of which appear only once. The sequenced sample consisted of PBMCs. These receptors came from a woman younger than 35 in good health and CMV-seronegative.

The J gene is TRBJ2-1, the V gene TRBV6-4; D gene uncertain. V was pared by 2 bases and J by 5 bases, with 7 bases between. Germline loops: CDR1 MRHNA, CDR2 SNTAGT. The CDR3 spans 13 residues. The CDR3 spells CASSDHGNNEQFF. CDR3 sequence (DNA): TGTGCCAGCAGTGACCACGGTAACAATGAGCAGTTCTTC.

The chain couples TRBV19 to TRBJ2-2; 10 nucleotides align to TRBD2. The junction had 8 bases not matched to a gene; V was cut back by 6 bases and J by 1 base. CDR3 size: 17 residues. Germline loops: CDR1 LNHDA, CDR2 SQIVND (reference sequence). The CDR3 DNA follows: TGTGCCAGTAGGCCATTTGGGACTAGCGAGAACACCGGGGAGCTGTTTTTT. It translates to CASRPFGTSENTGELFF.

The chain employs TRBV6-5 and TRBJ2-2, with D uncertain. The germline gives CDR1 MNHEY, CDR2 SVGAGI. With 6 bases removed from V and 0 bases from J, the gap between germline ends came to 11 bases. This CDR3 has 15 amino acids. CDR3 DNA: TGTGCCAGCAGAGGAGTTGGAACGAACACCGGGGAGCTGTTTTTT. Its protein product is CASRGVGTNTGELFF.

The chain couples TRBV29-1 to TRBJ2-1; 15 bases agree with TRBD2. Per germline, CDR1 SQVTM and CDR2 ANQGSEA. J gave up 3 bases and V 2 bases, and 8 bases lay outside the gene matches. The CDR3 totals 18 residues. CDR3 residues: CSVEIPPGLAGGYNEQFF. In nucleotides, the CDR3 is TGCAGCGTTGAAATCCCTCCGGGACTAGCGGGGGGCTACAATGAGCAGTTCTTC.

The gene calls are TRBV6-1 and TRBJ1-2, with D perhaps TRBD1 (6 bases). The CDR3 runs to 15 residues. From germline, CDR1 is MNHNS and CDR2 SASEGT. Trimming cost V 1 base and J 4 bases, with 13 bases left between them. CDR3 bases: TGTGCCAGCAGTGAAGAGCGGGGGGCTGGCTATGGCTACACCTTC. It codes for CASSEERGAGYGYTF.

The chain uses TRBV28 and TRBJ2-2; 10 positions agree with TRBD1. J gave up 5 bases and V 2 bases, and 5 bases lay outside the gene matches. CDR1 is MDHEN, CDR2 SYDVKM, per germline. This CDR3 region has 16 residues. In DNA form, the CDR3 reads TGTGCCAGCAGTTTAGAGGGACAGGGGAGAACCGGGGAGCTGTTTTTT. Protein product: CASSLEGQGRTGELFF.

The chain carries TRBV28 and TRBJ2-2; TRBD1 aligns across 7 bases. With 6 bases clipped from V and 5 bases from J, the junction kept 3 bases outside the gene matches. The germline gives CDR1 MDHEN, CDR2 SYDVKM. The CDR3 is made up of 13 amino acids. CDR3 coding DNA: TGTGCCAGCAGAAGACAGGGAACCGGGGAGCTGTTTTTT. Translation gives CASRRQGTGELFF. The whole variable domain, remainder taken from reference TRBV28 and TRBJ2-2, is DVKVTQSSRYLVKRTGEKVFLECVQDMDHENMFWYRQDPGLGLRLIYFSYDVKMKEKGDIPEGYSVSREKKERFSLILESASTNQTSMYLCASRRQGTGELFFGEGSRLTVL.

This rearrangement joins TRBV7-9 to TRBJ1-2; D is perhaps TRBD1 (6 bases). With 3 bases removed from V and 10 bases from J, the gap between germline ends came to 9 bases. The germline gives CDR1 SEHNR, CDR2 FQNEAQ (reference sequence). The CDR3 runs to 11 residues. In DNA, the CDR3 is TGTGCCAGCAGCTTCGCAGGGGCCTACACCTTC. Translating it yields CASSFAGAYTF.

This clone occurred a few times. V usage is TRBV7-9 and J usage is TRBJ1-1; D not resolved. Trimming stripped 2 bases from V and 0 bases from J, with 4 bases between. Germline CDR1 SEHNR, CDR2 FQNEAQ (reference sequence). This CDR3 is 13 amino acids long. The CDR3, as DNA: TGTGCCAGCAGCTTACCGGTGAACACTGAAGCTTTCTTT. It codes for CASSLPVNTEAFF.

This chain connects TRBV6-1 to TRBJ2-5; D may be TRBD1 (5 bases). The J call may be incorrect, as the DNA end agrees better with TRBJ2-7. Germline V gives CDR1 MNHNS, CDR2 SASEGT. This CDR3 is built from 13 residues. CDR3 bases: TGTGCCAGCAGCTTGGACACCTTCTACGAGCAGTACTTC. It specifies CASSLDTFYEQYF.